Here is one T cell receptor beta chain with its context. Data came from immunoSEQ multiplex PCR; TCRdb stores just in-frame clones and leaves some out. The table has roughly 49,000 clones, about 90% seen once; the top ten hold 0.37%. With 1 base clipped from V and 5 bases from J, the junction kept 3 bases outside the gene matches. CDR1 is SGHTA, CDR2 FQGNSA, per germline. The length of the CDR3 is 15 residues. These data are taken from a study of T cell changes during pregnancy in multiple sclerosis. The chain joins TRBV7-2 to TRBJ2-5, with 11 bases that match TRBD2. The receptor comes from a female donor in good health, enrolled as a control in a pregnancy study. Here the sequenced sample was CD4+ T cells from peripheral blood mononuclear cells, taken in the second trimester of pregnancy. The CDR3: CASSLVASGRETQYF. The CDR3 region has the DNA TGTGCCAGCAGCTTAGTGGCTAGCGGGAGGGAGACCCAGTACTTC.